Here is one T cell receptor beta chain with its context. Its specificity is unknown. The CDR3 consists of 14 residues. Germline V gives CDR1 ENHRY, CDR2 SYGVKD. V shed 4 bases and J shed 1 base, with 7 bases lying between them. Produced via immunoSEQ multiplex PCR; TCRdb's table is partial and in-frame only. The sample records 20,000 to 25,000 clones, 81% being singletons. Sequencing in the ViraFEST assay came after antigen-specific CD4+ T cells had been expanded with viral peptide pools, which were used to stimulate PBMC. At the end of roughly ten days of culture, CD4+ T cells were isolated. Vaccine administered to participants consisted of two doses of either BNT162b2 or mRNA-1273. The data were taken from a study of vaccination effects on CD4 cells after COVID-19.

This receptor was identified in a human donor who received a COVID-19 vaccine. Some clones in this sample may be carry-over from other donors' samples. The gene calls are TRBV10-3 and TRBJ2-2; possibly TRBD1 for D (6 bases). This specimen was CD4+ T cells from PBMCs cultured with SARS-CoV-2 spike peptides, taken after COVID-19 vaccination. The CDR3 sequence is CAISVQGNTGELFF. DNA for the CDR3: TGTGCCATCAGTGTACAGGGGAACACCGGGGAGCTGTTTTTT.